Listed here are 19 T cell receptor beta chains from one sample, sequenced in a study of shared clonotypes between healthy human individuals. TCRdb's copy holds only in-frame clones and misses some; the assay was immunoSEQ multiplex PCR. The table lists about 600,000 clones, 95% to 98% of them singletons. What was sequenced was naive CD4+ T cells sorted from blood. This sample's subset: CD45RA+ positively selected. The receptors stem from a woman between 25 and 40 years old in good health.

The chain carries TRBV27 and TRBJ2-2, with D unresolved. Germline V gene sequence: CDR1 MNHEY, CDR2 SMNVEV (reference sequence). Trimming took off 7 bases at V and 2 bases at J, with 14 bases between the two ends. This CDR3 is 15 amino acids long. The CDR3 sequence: CASTPGQINTGELFF. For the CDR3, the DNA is TGTGCCAGCACCCCCGGGCAAATCAACACCGGGGAGCTGTTTTTT.

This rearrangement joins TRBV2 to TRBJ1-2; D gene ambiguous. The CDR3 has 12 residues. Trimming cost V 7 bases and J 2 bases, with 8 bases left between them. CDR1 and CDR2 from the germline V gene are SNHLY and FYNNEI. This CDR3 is CASNYRNYGYTF. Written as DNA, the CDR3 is TGTGCCAGCAATTACAGAAACTATGGCTACACCTTC.

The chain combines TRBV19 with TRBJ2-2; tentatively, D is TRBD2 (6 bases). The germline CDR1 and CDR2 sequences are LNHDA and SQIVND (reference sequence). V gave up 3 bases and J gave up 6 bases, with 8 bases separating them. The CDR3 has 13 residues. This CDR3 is CASSIGGSGELFF. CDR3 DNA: TGTGCCAGTAGTATCGGGGGTTCCGGGGAGCTGTTTTTT. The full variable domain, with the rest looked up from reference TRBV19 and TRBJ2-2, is DGGITQSPKYLFRKEGQNVTLSCEQNLNHDAMYWYRQDPGQGLRLIYYSQIVNDFQKGDIAEGYSVSREKKESFPLTVTSAQKNPTAFYLCASSIGGSGELFFGEGSRLTVL.

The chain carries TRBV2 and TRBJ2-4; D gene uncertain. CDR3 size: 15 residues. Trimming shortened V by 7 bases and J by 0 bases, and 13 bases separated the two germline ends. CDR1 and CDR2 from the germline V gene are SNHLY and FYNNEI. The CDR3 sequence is CASTQESLAKNIQYF. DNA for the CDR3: TGTGCCAGCACCCAGGAGAGCCTAGCCAAAAACATTCAGTACTTC.

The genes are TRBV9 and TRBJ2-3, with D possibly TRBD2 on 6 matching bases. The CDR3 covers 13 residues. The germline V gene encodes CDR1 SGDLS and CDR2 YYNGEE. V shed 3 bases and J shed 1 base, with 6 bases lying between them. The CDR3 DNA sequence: TGTGCCAGCAGCGGGGGGGGCACAGATACGCAGTATTTT. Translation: CASSGGGTDTQYF.

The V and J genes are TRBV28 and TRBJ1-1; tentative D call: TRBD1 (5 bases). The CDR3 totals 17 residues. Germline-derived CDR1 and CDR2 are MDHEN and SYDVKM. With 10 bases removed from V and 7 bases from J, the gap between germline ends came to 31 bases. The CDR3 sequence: CAIMTSAAGGFGFEAFF. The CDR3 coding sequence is TGTGCCATTATGACCTCGGCGGCCGGGGGGTTCGGTTTTGAAGCTTTCTTT.

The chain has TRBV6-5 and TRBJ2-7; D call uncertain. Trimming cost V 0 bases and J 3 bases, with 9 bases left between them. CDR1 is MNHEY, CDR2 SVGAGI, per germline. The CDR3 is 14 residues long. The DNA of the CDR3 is TGTGCCAGCAGTTACTCAGAGCGTCTCTACGAGCAGTACTTC. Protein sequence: CASSYSERLYEQYF.

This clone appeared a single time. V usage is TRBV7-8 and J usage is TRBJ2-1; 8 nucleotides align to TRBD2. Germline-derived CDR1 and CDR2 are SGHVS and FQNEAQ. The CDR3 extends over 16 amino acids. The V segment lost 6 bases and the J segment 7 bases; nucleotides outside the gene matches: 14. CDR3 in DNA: TGTGCCAGCAGGTCCTTGGCTAGCGGGCCAGCAAATGAGCAGTTCTTC. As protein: CASRSLASGPANEQFF.

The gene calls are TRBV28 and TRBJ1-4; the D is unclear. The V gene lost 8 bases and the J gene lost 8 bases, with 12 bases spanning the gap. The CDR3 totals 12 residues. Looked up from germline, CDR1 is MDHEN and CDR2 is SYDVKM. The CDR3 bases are TGTGCCAGCGGTGACCTGGGCGAAAAACTGTTTTTT. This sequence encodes CASGDLGEKLFF.

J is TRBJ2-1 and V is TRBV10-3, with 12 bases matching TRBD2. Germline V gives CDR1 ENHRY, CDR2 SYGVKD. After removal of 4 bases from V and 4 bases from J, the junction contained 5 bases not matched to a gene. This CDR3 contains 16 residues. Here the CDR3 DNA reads TGTGCCATCAGTGCTACCGGGACTAGCGGGTACAATGAGCAGTTCTTC. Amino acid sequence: CAISATGTSGYNEQFF.

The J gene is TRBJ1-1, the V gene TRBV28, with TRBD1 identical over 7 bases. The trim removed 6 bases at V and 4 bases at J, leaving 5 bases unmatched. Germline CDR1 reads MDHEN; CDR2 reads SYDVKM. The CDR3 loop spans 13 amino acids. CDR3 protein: CASRKGQSTEAFF. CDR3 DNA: TGTGCCAGCAGGAAGGGACAGAGCACTGAAGCTTTCTTT. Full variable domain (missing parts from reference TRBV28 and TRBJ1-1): DVKVTQSSRYLVKRTGEKVFLECVQDMDHENMFWYRQDPGLGLRLIYFSYDVKMKEKGDIPEGYSVSREKKERFSLILESASTNQTSMYLCASRKGQSTEAFFGQGTRLTVV.

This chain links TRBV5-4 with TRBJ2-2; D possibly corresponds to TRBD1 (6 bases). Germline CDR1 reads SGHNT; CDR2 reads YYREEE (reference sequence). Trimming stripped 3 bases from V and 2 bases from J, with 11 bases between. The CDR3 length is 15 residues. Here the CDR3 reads CASSSRTVNTGELFF. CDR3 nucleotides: TGTGCCAGCAGCTCTCGGACAGTCAACACCGGGGAGCTGTTTTTT.

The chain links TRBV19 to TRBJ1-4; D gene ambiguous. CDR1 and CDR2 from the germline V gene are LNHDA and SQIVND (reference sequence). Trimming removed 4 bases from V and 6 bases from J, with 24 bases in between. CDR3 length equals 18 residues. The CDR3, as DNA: TGTGCCAGTAGTAGGGCGTCATCAGGCCCCTCAATGGATGAAAAACTGTTTTTT. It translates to CASSRASSGPSMDEKLFF.

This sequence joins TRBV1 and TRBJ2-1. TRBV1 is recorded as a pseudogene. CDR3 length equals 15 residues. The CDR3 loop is CTSSRRGESYNEQFF. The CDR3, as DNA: TGCACCAGCAGCCGCCGTGGGGAATCCTACAATGAGCAGTTCTTC.

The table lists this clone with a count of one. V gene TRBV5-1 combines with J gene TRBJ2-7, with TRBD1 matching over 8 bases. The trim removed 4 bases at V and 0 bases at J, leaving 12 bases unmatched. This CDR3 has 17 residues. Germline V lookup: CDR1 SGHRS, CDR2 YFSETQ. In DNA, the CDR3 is TGCGCCAGCAGCCCTATCGGGGGACAGGCCCTCTCCTACGAGCAGTACTTC. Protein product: CASSPIGGQALSYEQYF.

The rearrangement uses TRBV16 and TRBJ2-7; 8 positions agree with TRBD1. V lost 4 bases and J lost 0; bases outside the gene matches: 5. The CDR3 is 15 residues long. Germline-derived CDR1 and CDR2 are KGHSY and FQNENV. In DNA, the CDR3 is TGTGCCAGCAGCCGAGCAACAGGGGGCTCCTACGAGCAGTACTTC. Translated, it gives CASSRATGGSYEQYF.

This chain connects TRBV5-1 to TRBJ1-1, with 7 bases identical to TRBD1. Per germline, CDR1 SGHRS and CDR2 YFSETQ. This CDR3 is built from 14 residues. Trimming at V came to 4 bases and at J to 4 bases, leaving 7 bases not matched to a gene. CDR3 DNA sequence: TGCGCCAGCAGCACAGAGACAGGGCTCACTGAAGCTTTCTTT. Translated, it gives CASSTETGLTEAFF.

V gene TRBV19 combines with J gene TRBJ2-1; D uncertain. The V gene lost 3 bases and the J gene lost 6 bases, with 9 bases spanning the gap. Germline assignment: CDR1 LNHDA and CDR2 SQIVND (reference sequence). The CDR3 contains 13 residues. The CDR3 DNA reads TGTGCCAGTAGTATTAACGGCCTCAATGAGCAGTTCTTC. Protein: CASSINGLNEQFF.

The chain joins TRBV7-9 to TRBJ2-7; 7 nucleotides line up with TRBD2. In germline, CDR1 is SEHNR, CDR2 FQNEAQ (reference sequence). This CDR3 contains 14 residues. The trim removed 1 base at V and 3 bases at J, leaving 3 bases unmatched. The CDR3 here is CASSLDSGNYEQYF. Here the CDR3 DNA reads TGTGCCAGCAGCTTAGACAGCGGGAACTACGAGCAGTACTTC.